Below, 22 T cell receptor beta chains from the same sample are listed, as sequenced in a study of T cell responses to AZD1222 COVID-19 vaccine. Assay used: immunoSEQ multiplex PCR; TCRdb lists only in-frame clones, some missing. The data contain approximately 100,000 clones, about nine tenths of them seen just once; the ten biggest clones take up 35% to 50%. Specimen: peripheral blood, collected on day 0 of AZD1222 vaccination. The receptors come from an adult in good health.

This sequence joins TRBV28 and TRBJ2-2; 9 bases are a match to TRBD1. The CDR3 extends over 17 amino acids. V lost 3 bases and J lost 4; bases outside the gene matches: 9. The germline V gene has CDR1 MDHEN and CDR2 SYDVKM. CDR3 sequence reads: CASSLDFGTGSTGELFF. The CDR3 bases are TGTGCCAGCAGTTTGGATTTCGGGACAGGGAGCACCGGGGAGCTGTTTTTT.

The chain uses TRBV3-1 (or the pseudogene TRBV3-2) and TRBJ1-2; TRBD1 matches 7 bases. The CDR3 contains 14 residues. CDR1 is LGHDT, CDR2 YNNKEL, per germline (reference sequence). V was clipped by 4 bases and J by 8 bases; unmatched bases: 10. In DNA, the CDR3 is TGTGCCAGCAGCCCCACAGGGGATAGCGGCGGCTACACCTTC. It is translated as CASSPTGDSGGYTF.

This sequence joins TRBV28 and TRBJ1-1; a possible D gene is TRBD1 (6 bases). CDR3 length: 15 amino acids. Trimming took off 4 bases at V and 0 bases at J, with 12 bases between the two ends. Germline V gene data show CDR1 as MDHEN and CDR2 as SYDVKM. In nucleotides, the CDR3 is TGTGCCAGCAGTTCCTACAGGGACATGAACACTGAAGCTTTCTTT. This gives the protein CASSSYRDMNTEAFF.

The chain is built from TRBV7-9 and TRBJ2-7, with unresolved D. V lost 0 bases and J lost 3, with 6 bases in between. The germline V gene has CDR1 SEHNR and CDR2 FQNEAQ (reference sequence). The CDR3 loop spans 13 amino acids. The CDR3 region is CASSLAKGYEQYF. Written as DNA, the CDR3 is TGTGCCAGCAGCTTAGCGAAGGGCTACGAGCAGTACTTC.

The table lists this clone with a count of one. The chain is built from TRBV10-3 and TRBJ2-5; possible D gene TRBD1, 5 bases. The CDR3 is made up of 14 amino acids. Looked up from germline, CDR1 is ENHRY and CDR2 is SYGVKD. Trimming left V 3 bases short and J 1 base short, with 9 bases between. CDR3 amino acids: CAISDRVSQETQYF. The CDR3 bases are TGTGCCATCAGTGACAGGGTATCCCAAGAGACCCAGTACTTC.

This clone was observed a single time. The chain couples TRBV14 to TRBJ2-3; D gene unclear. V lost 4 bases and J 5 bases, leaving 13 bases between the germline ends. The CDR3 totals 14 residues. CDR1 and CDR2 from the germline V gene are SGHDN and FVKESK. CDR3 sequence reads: CASSPKIAGDTQYF. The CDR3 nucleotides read TGTGCCAGCAGCCCCAAAATTGCTGGAGATACGCAGTATTTT.

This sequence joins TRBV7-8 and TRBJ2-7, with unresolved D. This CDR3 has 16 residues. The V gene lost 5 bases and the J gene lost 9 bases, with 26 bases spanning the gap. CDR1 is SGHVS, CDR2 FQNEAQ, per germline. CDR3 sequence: CASSVDVAGLGVAQYF. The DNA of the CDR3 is TGTGCCAGCAGCGTGGACGTGGCCGGGTTGGGTGTGGCGCAGTACTTC.

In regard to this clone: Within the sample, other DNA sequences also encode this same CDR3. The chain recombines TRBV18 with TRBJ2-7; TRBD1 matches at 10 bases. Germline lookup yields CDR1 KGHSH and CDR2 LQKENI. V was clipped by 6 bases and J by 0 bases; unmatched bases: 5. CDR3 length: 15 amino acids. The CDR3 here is CASSPGTGVSYEQYF. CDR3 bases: TGTGCCAGCTCTCCCGGGACAGGGGTCTCCTACGAGCAGTACTTC.

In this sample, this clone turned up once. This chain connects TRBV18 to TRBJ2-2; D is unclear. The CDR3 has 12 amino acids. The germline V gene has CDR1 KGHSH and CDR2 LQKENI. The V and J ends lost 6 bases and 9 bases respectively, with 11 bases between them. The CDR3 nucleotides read TGTGCCAGCTCCCCGGGCCGCCGGGAGCTGTTTTTT. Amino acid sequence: CASSPGRRELFF.

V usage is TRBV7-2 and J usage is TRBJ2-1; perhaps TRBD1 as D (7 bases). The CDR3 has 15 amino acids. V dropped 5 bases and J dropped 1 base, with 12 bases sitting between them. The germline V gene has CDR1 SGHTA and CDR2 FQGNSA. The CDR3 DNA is TGTGCCAGCAGCCAATCAGGGGGGTCCTACAATGAGCAGTTCTTC. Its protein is CASSQSGGSYNEQFF.

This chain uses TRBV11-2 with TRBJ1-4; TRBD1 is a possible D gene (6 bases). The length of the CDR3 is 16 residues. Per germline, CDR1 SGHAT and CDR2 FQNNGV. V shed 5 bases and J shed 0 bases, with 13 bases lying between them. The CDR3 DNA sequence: TGTGCCAGCAGCCCCCGTGGGGGCCCAACTAATGAAAAACTGTTTTTT. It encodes CASSPRGGPTNEKLFF.

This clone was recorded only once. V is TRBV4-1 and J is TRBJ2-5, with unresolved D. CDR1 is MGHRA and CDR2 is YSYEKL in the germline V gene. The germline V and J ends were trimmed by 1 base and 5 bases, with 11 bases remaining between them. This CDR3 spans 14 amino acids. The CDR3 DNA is TGCGCCAGCAGCCAAGTTCGACGTCCCGAGACCCAGTACTTC. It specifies CASSQVRRPETQYF.

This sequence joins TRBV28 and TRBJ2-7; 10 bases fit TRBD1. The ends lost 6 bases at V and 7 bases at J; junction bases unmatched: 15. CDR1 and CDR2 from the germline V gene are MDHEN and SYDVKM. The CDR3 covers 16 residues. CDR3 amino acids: CASSLPPGQGSREQYF. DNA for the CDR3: TGTGCCAGCAGCCTGCCCCCGGGACAGGGGTCGAGAGAGCAGTACTTC.

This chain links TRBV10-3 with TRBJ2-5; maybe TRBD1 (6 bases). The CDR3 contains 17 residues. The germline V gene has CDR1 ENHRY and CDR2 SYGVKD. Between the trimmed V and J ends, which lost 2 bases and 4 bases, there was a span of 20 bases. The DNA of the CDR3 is TGTGCCATCAGTGAGCCCCGTTTAACAGGGAATCTAGAGACCCAGTACTTC. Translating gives CAISEPRLTGNLETQYF.

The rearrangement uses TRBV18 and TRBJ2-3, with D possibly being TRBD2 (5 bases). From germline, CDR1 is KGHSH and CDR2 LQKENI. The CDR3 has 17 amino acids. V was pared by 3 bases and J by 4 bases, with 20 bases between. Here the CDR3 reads CASSPPGLAGKSDTQYF. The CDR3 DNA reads TGTGCCAGCTCACCCCCCGGTCTAGCTGGGAAATCAGATACGCAGTATTTT.

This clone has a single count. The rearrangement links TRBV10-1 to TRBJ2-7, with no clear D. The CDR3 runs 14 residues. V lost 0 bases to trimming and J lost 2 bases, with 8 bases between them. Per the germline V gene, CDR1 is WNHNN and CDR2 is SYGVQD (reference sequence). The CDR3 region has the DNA TGCGCCAGCAGTGAGTCAGCGCACACCTACGAGCAGTACTTC. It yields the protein CASSESAHTYEQYF.

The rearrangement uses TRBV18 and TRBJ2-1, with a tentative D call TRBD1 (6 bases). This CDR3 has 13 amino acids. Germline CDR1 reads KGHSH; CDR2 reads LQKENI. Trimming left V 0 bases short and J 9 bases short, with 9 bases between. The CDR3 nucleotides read TGTGCCAGCTCACCACCTCTCAGGGGTGAGCAGTTCTTC. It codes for CASSPPLRGEQFF.

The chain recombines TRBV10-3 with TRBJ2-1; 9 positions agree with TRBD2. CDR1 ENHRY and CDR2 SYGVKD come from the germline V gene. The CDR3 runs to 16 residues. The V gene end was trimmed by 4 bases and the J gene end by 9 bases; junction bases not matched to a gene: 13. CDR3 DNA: TGTGCCATCAGTGGTGTTCGTAGCGGGAGCACGTCTGAGCAGTTCTTC. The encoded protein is CAISGVRSGSTSEQFF.

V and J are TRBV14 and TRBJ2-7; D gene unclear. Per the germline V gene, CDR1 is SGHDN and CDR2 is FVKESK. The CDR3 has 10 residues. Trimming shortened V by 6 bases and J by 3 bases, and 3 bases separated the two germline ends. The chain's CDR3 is CASSVYEQYF. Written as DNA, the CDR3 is TGTGCCAGCAGTGTCTACGAGCAGTACTTC.

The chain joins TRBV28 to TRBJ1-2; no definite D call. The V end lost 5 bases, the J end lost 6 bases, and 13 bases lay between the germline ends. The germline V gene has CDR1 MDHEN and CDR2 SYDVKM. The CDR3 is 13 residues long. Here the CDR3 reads CASSPPPGDGYTF. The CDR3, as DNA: TGTGCCAGCAGTCCCCCCCCCGGGGATGGCTACACCTTC.

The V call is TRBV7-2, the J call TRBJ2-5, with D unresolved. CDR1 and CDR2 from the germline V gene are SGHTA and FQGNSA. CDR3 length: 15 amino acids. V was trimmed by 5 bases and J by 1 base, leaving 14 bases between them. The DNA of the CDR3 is TGTGCCAGCAGCCCCCGTAGACGCATCCAAGAGACCCAGTACTTC. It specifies CASSPRRRIQETQYF.

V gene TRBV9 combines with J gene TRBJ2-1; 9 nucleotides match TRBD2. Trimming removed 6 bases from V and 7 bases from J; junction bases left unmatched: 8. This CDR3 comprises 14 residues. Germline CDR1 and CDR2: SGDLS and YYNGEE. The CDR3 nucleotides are TGTGCCAGCAAAGGAGGACTAGCGTCTAATGAGCAGTTCTTC. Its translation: CASKGGLASNEQFF.